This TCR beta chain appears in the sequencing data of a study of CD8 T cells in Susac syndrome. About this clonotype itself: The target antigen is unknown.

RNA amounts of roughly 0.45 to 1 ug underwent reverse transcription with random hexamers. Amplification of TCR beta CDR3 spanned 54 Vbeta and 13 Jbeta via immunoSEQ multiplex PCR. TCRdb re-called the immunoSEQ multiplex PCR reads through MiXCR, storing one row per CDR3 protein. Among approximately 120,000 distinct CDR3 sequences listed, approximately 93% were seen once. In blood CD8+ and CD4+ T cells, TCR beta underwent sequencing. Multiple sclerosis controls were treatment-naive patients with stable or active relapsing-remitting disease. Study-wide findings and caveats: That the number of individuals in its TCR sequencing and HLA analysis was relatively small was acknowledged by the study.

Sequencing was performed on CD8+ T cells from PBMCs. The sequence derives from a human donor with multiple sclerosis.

CDR3 nucleotide sequence: TGTGCCAGCAGTCTACAGGGTTACGGGGAGCAGTTCTTC. The encoded protein is CASSLQGYGEQFF. The chain joins TRBV28 to TRBJ2-1; D perhaps matches TRBD1 (6 bases). The CDR3 covers 13 residues. V shed 5 bases and J shed 10 bases, with 15 bases lying between them. From germline, CDR1 is MDHEN and CDR2 SYDVKM.